Presented here are 18 T cell receptor beta chains from one specimen sequenced in a study of CD8 T cells in ankylosing spondylitis. These receptors have no identified antigens. Findings and limits, study-wide: Ankylosing spondylitis blood seemed to carry a telltale TCR beta motif made of roughly 8 highly homologous variants.

One entry per CDR3 protein results from TCRdb running MiXCR on the 5' RACE reads. This table holds 700,000 to 850,000 distinct CDR3 sequences, about 12% found once. The sequencing input was blood, either unsorted or a sorted T cell fraction (not recorded which). These receptors all come from a male donor with ankylosing spondylitis.

The V gene is TRBV20-1, the J gene TRBJ2-4; D is unclear. The CDR3 contains 15 residues. Per germline, CDR1 DFQATT and CDR2 SNEGSKA (reference sequence). Trimming took 3 bases from V and 1 from J, leaving 13 bases between them. The CDR3 spells CSASRASGAKNIQYF. CDR3 DNA: TGCAGTGCTAGTCGGGCCTCAGGCGCCAAAAACATTCAGTACTTC.

V is TRBV5-6 and J is TRBJ2-1, with D tentatively TRBD2 (5 bases). V was pared by 1 base and J by 6 bases, with 23 bases between. This CDR3 has 18 residues. CDR1 and CDR2 from the germline V gene are SGHDT and YYEEEE. In DNA form, the CDR3 reads TGTGCCAGCAGCTTGAGGACTCGAGTACTGGGAAGGAGCAATGAGCAGTTCTTC. As protein: CASSLRTRVLGRSNEQFF. Looking up the rest from reference TRBV5-6 and TRBJ2-1 gives the full variable domain: DAGVTQSPTHLIKTRGQQVTLRCSPKSGHDTVSWYQQALGQGPQFIFQYYEEEERQRGNFPDRFSGHQFPNYSSELNVNALLLGDSALYLCASSLRTRVLGRSNEQFFGPGTRLTVL.

This clonotype was detected a few times. The V gene is TRBV5-6, the J gene TRBJ1-2; the D is unclear. The CDR3 consists of 13 residues. Deletions cut 3 bases from V and 3 bases from J, with 9 bases between. Germline CDR1 SGHDT, CDR2 YYEEEE. The CDR3 loop reads CASSSSGYYGYTF. The CDR3 DNA reads TGTGCCAGCAGCTCCTCGGGTTACTATGGCTACACCTTC.

This chain connects TRBV5-1 to TRBJ2-1; maybe TRBD1 (5 bases). CDR1 is SGHRS, CDR2 YFSETQ, per germline. The CDR3 is 14 amino acids. V shed 4 bases and J shed 8 bases, with 16 bases lying between them. The CDR3 coding sequence is TGCGCCAGCAGCGGAGTGGGGCAAAATGATGAGCAGTTCTTC. It encodes CASSGVGQNDEQFF.

This clonotype was found many times. J is TRBJ2-7 and V is TRBV12-3 or TRBV12-4; TRBD1 aligns across 9 bases. The V segment lost 6 bases and the J segment 3 bases; nucleotides outside the gene matches: 9. CDR3 length: 15 amino acids. The CDR3 nucleotides read TGTGCCAGCAGCCCAAGGGGACAGGGAGTCTACGAGCAGTACTTC. Translation: CASSPRGQGVYEQYF.

V usage is TRBV20-1 and J usage is TRBJ1-6; no reliable D call. CDR1 is DFQATT, CDR2 SNEGSKA, per germline (reference sequence). This CDR3 comprises 13 residues. V gave up 3 bases and J gave up 9 bases, with 12 bases separating them. CDR3: CSASGEEGSPLHF. The CDR3 DNA follows: TGCAGTGCTAGTGGGGAAGAAGGTTCACCCCTCCACTTT.

This clonotype was observed a handful of times. This chain connects TRBV6-1 to TRBJ1-1, with D uncertain. The CDR3 spans 13 residues. The germline V gene encodes CDR1 MNHNS and CDR2 SASEGT. The V gene lost 5 bases and the J gene lost 11 bases, with 18 bases spanning the gap. This CDR3 is CASSTPGSQPAFF. The CDR3 coding sequence is TGTGCCAGCAGTACCCCGGGTTCTCAACCGGCTTTCTTT.

In this sample, this clonotype turned up a few times. The chain employs TRBV20-1 and TRBJ2-1; either TRBD1 or TRBD2 may supply D (6 bases each). This CDR3 region has 17 residues. V was clipped by 7 bases and J by 6 bases, with 28 bases between them. The germline CDR1 and CDR2 sequences are DFQATT and SNEGSKA (reference sequence). The CDR3 sequence: CSVQTGRLTGSGNEQFF. CDR3 nucleotides: TGCAGTGTTCAGACAGGAAGATTGACCGGGAGCGGCAATGAGCAGTTCTTC.

The gene calls are TRBV10-3 and TRBJ2-7; 12 positions match TRBD1. From germline, CDR1 is ENHRY and CDR2 SYGVKD. J gave up 1 base and V 4 bases, and 17 bases lay outside the gene matches. The CDR3 covers 20 residues. The CDR3 DNA is TGTGCCATCAGTGCTGGACCGGGACAGGGGGCAAAAAGGGTATCCTACGAGCAGTACTTC. Encoded protein: CAISAGPGQGAKRVSYEQYF.

The chain has TRBV7-6 and TRBJ2-3; 9 nucleotides line up with TRBD2. Germline CDR1 reads SGHVS; CDR2 reads FNYEAQ. Trimming cost V 5 bases and J 3 bases; bases outside gene matches: 6. The CDR3 is 15 residues long. In DNA, the CDR3 is TGTGCCAGCAGCGCCCAGCTAGCGGGGACAGATACGCAGTATTTT. It specifies CASSAQLAGTDTQYF. The entire variable domain, with the rest obtained from reference TRBV7-6 and TRBJ2-3, is as follows: GAGVSQSPRYKVTKRGQDVALRCDPISGHVSLYWYRQALGQGPEFLTYFNYEAQQDKSGLPNDRFSAERPEGSISTLTIQRTEQRDSAMYRCASSAQLAGTDTQYFGPGTRLTVL.

This clonotype showed up just a few times. J is TRBJ2-3 and V is TRBV7-2; perhaps TRBD2 as D (5 bases). The CDR3 consists of 15 residues. CDR1 is SGHTA and CDR2 is FQGNSA in the germline V gene. Trimming shortened V by 4 bases and J by 2 bases, and 13 bases separated the two germline ends. CDR3 nucleotides: TGTGCCAGCAGCTCCCAGCGGCAATACACAGATACGCAGTATTTT. Translating it yields CASSSQRQYTDTQYF.

This clonotype was recorded at least ten times. This chain connects TRBV29-1 to TRBJ2-7, with a weak D call TRBD2 (5 bases). The ends were cut back, 6 bases at V and 3 bases at J, with 9 bases in the middle. This CDR3 is built from 11 residues. CDR1 and CDR2 from the germline V gene are SQVTM and ANQGSEA. This CDR3 reads CSVSRGYEQYF. The CDR3 DNA sequence: TGCAGCGTGTCCCGGGGCTACGAGCAGTACTTC.

The CDR3 is CASRFDDSNNEQFF. CDR3 coding DNA: TGTGCCAGCAGATTCGATGACAGCAACAATGAGCAGTTCTTC. This chain links TRBV6-1 with TRBJ2-1; possible D gene TRBD1, 5 bases. V was clipped by 6 bases and J by 5 bases, with 14 bases between them. This CDR3 comprises 14 residues. Germline V gene data show CDR1 as MNHNS and CDR2 as SASEGT.

The chain uses TRBV7-2 and TRBJ2-5, with TRBD2 matching over 10 bases. Trimming cost V 6 bases and J 3 bases; bases outside gene matches: 7. CDR1 SGHTA and CDR2 FQGNSA come from the germline V gene. This CDR3 contains 15 residues. Written as DNA, the CDR3 is TGTGCCAGCAGAAAAGGACTAGCGGAGAAAGAGACCCAGTACTTC. This encodes CASRKGLAEKETQYF.

This clonotype showed up many times. The gene calls are TRBV20-1 and TRBJ1-3; 10 nucleotides align to TRBD1. Looked up from germline, CDR1 is DFQATT and CDR2 is SNEGSKA (reference sequence). With 6 bases clipped from V and 10 bases from J, the junction kept 9 bases outside the gene matches. The CDR3 is made up of 13 amino acids. CDR3 in DNA: TGCAGTGCGCCCGGGACAGGGGCTGAAACCATATATTTT. This sequence encodes CSAPGTGAETIYF.

J is TRBJ2-2 and V is TRBV5-1; either TRBD1 or TRBD2 may fit D (6 bases each). Trimming took off 1 base at V and 3 bases at J, with 16 bases between the two ends. The germline gives CDR1 SGHRS, CDR2 YFSETQ. The CDR3 has 17 residues. CDR3 in amino acids: CASSLPELGGDTGELFF. The CDR3, as DNA: TGCGCCAGCAGCTTGCCCGAACTCGGGGGCGACACCGGGGAGCTGTTTTTT.

This clonotype was seen a handful of times. The rearrangement links TRBV10-3 to TRBJ2-5; D unclear. V lost 4 bases, J lost 2 bases, and 8 bases lay in between. The CDR3 runs 13 residues. Germline-derived CDR1 and CDR2 are ENHRY and SYGVKD. CDR3 amino acids: CAISAAGQETQYF. CDR3 in DNA: TGTGCCATCAGTGCGGCAGGTCAAGAGACCCAGTACTTC.

This clonotype occurred many times. The J gene is TRBJ2-7, the V gene TRBV29-1; TRBD1 agrees at 9 bases. J gave up 4 bases and V 4 bases, and 8 bases lay outside the gene matches. The CDR3 runs to 14 residues. Germline CDR1 SQVTM, CDR2 ANQGSEA. CDR3 nucleotides: TGCAGCGTTGTGGGGACAGGGAAAGTTTACGAGCAGTACTTC. As protein: CSVVGTGKVYEQYF.